The clone carrying this TCR beta chain has a count of ten or more. Antigen specificity is unknown. CDR1 and CDR2 from the germline V gene are DFQATT and SNEGSKA (reference sequence). This CDR3 contains 14 residues. V lost 7 bases and J 7 bases, leaving 20 bases between the germline ends. This entry belongs to a study of T cells after yellow fever vaccination. Regarding the study as a whole: Researchers report a weaker secondary response that nonetheless peaked faster, day 5 versus 15.

Via MiXCR, TCRdb re-called the 5' RACE reads, giving one row per CDR3 protein. Of 250,000 or so distinct CDR3 sequences in the sample, about 3.5% were seen once. Material: PBMCs, obtained 15 days after the yellow fever booster vaccination. The source is a man aged 18 to 35 who received the YFV17D yellow fever vaccine. This chain uses TRBV20-1 with TRBJ2-1; a weak D match, TRBD2 (5 bases). The CDR3: CSGKRAELFNEQFF. The CDR3 DNA reads as TGCAGTGGTAAGAGGGCAGAGCTTTTTAATGAGCAGTTCTTC.